Reported below is one T cell receptor beta chain. V lost 3 bases and J 0 bases, leaving 9 bases between the germline ends. The CDR3 runs to 14 residues. Per the germline V gene, CDR1 is MNHEY and CDR2 is SMNVEV (reference sequence). This specimen comes from a study of blood T cell repertoires in COVID-19. Original data processing: Amplifying reference gene primers gave estimates of nucleated cell counts. Generated by immunoSEQ multiplex PCR, the TCRdb table keeps only in-frame clones and is missing some. That table supplies the V and J calls and clone size; D and trimming were determined from the DNA. The repertoire has about 220,000 clones, roughly 87% of them found once; the top ten carry 2.5% to 3%.

The receptor comes from a woman in her thirties with acute COVID-19. The chain joins TRBV27 to TRBJ2-7; possible D gene TRBD1, 5 bases. What was sequenced was PBMCs or T cells enriched from blood (not recorded which). The DNA for the CDR3 is TGTGCCAGCAGTTTTAAAGGGGACTCCTACGAGCAGTACTTC. It is translated as CASSFKGDSYEQYF.